The T cell receptor (beta chain) under discussion was sequenced for a study of OX40 agonist ivuxolimab in advanced cancers. In the study overall: Ivuxolimab was an agonistic, fully human IgG2 monoclonal antibody directed against OX40 (CD134), a costimulatory receptor. Intravenous ivuxolimab was administered to patients every 2 weeks at six dose levels: 0.01, 0.1, 0.3, 1.5, 3 and 10 mg/kg. Among the 50 to 55 dose-escalation patients, around 19 had hepatocellular carcinoma, approximately 15 melanoma, 9 renal cell carcinoma and 9 head and neck cancer. In the dose-escalation cohort, 70% to 85% of patients were male, and the mean age was 60 years with a range of roughly 20 to 79. Prior anti-PD-1, anti-PD-L1 or anti-CTLA-4 therapy was permitted, and 40% to 50% of dose-escalation patients had received checkpoint inhibitors. Partial responses occurred in three dose-escalation patients, of whom one had hepatocellular carcinoma and two had cutaneous melanoma. Peripheral TCRbeta sequencing aimed to test whether ivuxolimab altered TCR sequence diversity and caused clonal T-cell expansion. The monotherapy dose-escalation portion (N ≈ 52 patients) of the phase I ivuxolimab trial is reported in the paper.

For CDR1 and CDR2, the germline V gene lists SQVTM and ANQGSEA. The junction shows trimming of 7 bases on V and 0 bases on J, plus 6 bases between the germline ends. The CDR3 contains 12 residues, cysteine and phenylalanine counted. The only DNA kept is the CDR3, 36 bases in frame from the first base. With respect to this clone: Its recognized antigen is unknown. No base quality information exists; no much larger clone differs at one position.

To sequence the TCRbeta CDR3 region, genomic DNA was isolated from the sorted cells. TCRbeta CDR3 regions were sequenced using the immunoSEQ Assay. Here the immuneACCESS table is served through TCRdb, limited to in-frame sequences with V and J called. Missing clones are a known gap in these copies; in checked studies unresolved V genes cover under half, and the rest lacks a known reason. The sample profile shows 77,000 or so clones; about nine tenths of them were found once. The ten largest clones add up to 0.3% to 0.4% of the sample. The trial excluded patients who had a history of autoimmune disease or were on systemic immunosuppression. Peripheral blood for TCR sequencing was drawn from every dose cohort at baseline, at cycle 4 day 1 and at cycle 7 day 1. Samples were obtained from an open-label, multicenter, first-in-human phase I dose-escalation trial of ivuxolimab. Adults with locally advanced or metastatic head and neck squamous cell, hepatocellular, melanoma or renal cell carcinoma were enrolled in the trial. CD4+ and CD8+ T cells were sorted separately from peripheral blood before TCR sequencing.

Study-wide findings and limitations: Partial responders in the 0.1-3.0 mg/kg groups had among the lowest normalized peripheral clonal expansion, especially among CD8+ T cells. After ivuxolimab, expanded clones were on average more numerous among CD8+ T cells than among CD4+ T cells. Low levels of normalized T-cell clonal expansion were also seen in some nonresponding patients. The antigen specificity of the clonally expanded peripheral T cells was not determined. At doses from 0.1 to 3.0 mg/kg, clonal expansion was seen in both CD4+ and CD8+ blood T cells between baseline and week 6.

The chain joins TRBV29-1 to TRBJ2-2, with no confidently assigned D gene. The sample was CD4+ or CD8+ T cells sorted from blood, taken in a trial of the OX40 agonist ivuxolimab. The sequence came from an adult with an advanced solid tumor such as melanoma, head and neck, liver or kidney cancer. The base sequence is TGCAGCGGGCAGACGAACACCGGGGAGCTGTTTTTT. Its translation is CSGQTNTGELFF.